Sequencing of this T cell receptor (beta chain) was carried out in a study of blood T cells in healthy people across ages. Looking at the study overall: Capture by template switching was about one barcoded beta molecule per two T cells.

This clonotype has only a few counts. Healthy Caucasian individuals from Russia aged about 6 to 90 served as donors. For the second PCR, which ran for about 7 to 11 cycles, a sample-barcoded 5' primer and a J-beta primer mix were used. Every cDNA molecule bore a tag from a template-switch adaptor containing 12 random nucleotides. One entry per CDR3 protein results from TCRdb running MiXCR on the 5' RACE reads. The table lists 450,000 to 700,000 distinct CDR3 sequences, approximately 25% of them singletons. Looked up from germline, CDR1 is MDHEN and CDR2 is SYDVKM. V was clipped by 2 bases and J by 7 bases, with 14 bases between them. The length of the CDR3 is 14 residues.

This chain links TRBV28 with TRBJ2-5; unclear D gene. The specimen was blood. The TCR sequence derives from an older woman in good health. The chain's CDR3 is CASSLPVGPGTQYF. CDR3 in DNA: TGTGCCAGCAGTTTACCCGTCGGCCCAGGGACCCAGTACTTC.